These 14 T cell receptor beta chains were all obtained from the same sample, sequenced in a study of early T cells in non-severe SARS-CoV-2 infection. TCRdb fed the 5' RACE reads into MiXCR, producing one record per CDR3 protein. This table has tens of thousands of distinct CDR3 sequences, under 11% appearing once. The sample comprised whole blood. The receptors were sampled from an adult who was a healthcare worker with PCR-confirmed SARS-CoV-2 infection or an uninfected control (not recorded which).

This clonotype was counted at least ten times. The chain recombines TRBV29-1 with TRBJ1-2, with D possibly matching TRBD1 (6 bases). Trimming removed 5 bases at V and 8 bases at J, with 12 bases between. This CDR3 region has 11 residues. Germline lookup yields CDR1 SQVTM and CDR2 ANQGSEA. Here the CDR3 DNA reads TGCAGCGTTCCCCAGGGGCTCGGCTACACCTTC. It codes for CSVPQGLGYTF.

This clonotype has a count of ten or more. The V gene is TRBV5-1, the J gene TRBJ2-2; D gene unclear. This CDR3 contains 15 residues. Trimming removed 5 bases at V and 1 base at J, with 12 bases between. Germline loops: CDR1 SGHRS, CDR2 YFSETQ. CDR3 protein: CASSKAERNTGELFF. The CDR3 bases are TGCGCCAGCAGTAAGGCGGAAAGGAACACCGGGGAGCTGTTTTTT.

The sample holds a few counts of this clonotype. The chain employs TRBV24-1 and TRBJ2-1; TRBD1 agrees at 9 bases. V lost 2 bases, J lost 6 bases, and 7 bases stayed unmatched. The CDR3 has 16 amino acids. Looked up from germline, CDR1 is KGHDR and CDR2 is SFDVKD. CDR3: CATSDSGRQGGNEQFF. The CDR3 DNA follows: TGTGCCACCAGTGATTCGGGAAGACAGGGGGGCAATGAGCAGTTCTTC.

The chain has TRBV27 and TRBJ1-1; no clear D gene. Germline V CDR1 and CDR2: MNHEY, SMNVEV (reference sequence). V was pared by 5 bases and J by 11 bases, with 21 bases between. The CDR3 covers 14 residues. The CDR3 coding sequence is TGTGCCAGCAGTACGAGGATAAAGCCTGCTCTCGCTTTCTTT. Protein sequence: CASSTRIKPALAFF.

This clonotype was recorded many times. This chain uses TRBV4-2 with TRBJ1-5; no clear D gene. V lost 0 bases and J lost 1, with 7 bases in between. Germline lookup yields CDR1 LGHNA and CDR2 YNFKEQ. This CDR3 spans 15 amino acids. Here the CDR3 reads CASSQEMASNQPQHF. Here the CDR3 DNA reads TGTGCCAGCAGCCAAGAGATGGCCAGCAATCAGCCCCAGCATTTT.

There are a few counts of this clonotype. The chain uses TRBV7-6 and TRBJ2-2; 9 nucleotides agree with TRBD1. J gave up 1 base and V 2 bases, and 2 bases lay outside the gene matches. CDR3 length: 16 amino acids. Germline V gene data show CDR1 as SGHVS and CDR2 as FNYEAQ. The CDR3: CASSLRGQGNTGELFF. In DNA form, the CDR3 reads TGTGCCAGCAGCTTACGGGGACAGGGGAACACCGGGGAGCTGTTTTTT.

This clonotype was observed a single time. The chain recombines TRBV6-2 or TRBV6-3 with TRBJ1-5, with a tentative D call TRBD1 (5 bases). CDR1 and CDR2 (germline): MNHEY, SVGEGT. The CDR3 sequence is 12 residues long. V lost 5 bases and J lost 7, with 9 bases in between. CDR3 in amino acids: CASSPRGQPQHF. Here the CDR3 DNA reads TGTGCCAGCAGTCCCCGGGGCCAGCCCCAGCATTTT.

The rearrangement joins TRBV27 to TRBJ2-1; the D gene is possibly TRBD1 (6 bases). The CDR3 loop spans 14 amino acids. Trimming took off 8 bases at V and 8 bases at J, with 19 bases between the two ends. CDR1 is MNHEY, CDR2 SMNVEV, per germline (reference sequence). CDR3 region: CASSGVAGVHEQFF. CDR3 DNA sequence: TGTGCCAGCTCAGGGGTCGCAGGGGTACATGAGCAGTTCTTC.

The sample holds many counts of this clonotype. This chain connects TRBV18 to TRBJ2-4, with D maybe TRBD2 (5 bases). Germline assignment: CDR1 KGHSH and CDR2 LQKENI. V gave up 2 bases and J gave up 0 bases, with 8 bases separating them. There are 15 residues in the CDR3. The CDR3 sequence is CASSPETRAKNIQYF. CDR3 bases: TGTGCCAGCTCACCAGAAACTAGAGCCAAAAACATTCAGTACTTC.

The rearrangement uses TRBV6-2 or TRBV6-3 and TRBJ1-1, with D hard to call. The germline V gene encodes CDR1 MNHEY and CDR2 SVGEGT. V gave up 6 bases and J gave up 8 bases, with 16 bases separating them. The CDR3 runs to 13 residues. CDR3 region: CASREGGLQEAFF. CDR3 DNA sequence: TGTGCCAGCAGGGAGGGAGGGCTCCAAGAAGCTTTCTTT.

At least ten counts were recorded for this clonotype. The chain carries TRBV6-5 and TRBJ2-3; unclear D gene. Germline CDR1 and CDR2: MNHEY and SVGAGI. The V end was cut by 4 bases, the J end by 2 bases, with 22 bases between. This CDR3 comprises 18 residues. CDR3 residues: CASSSRRADSPLTDTQYF. CDR3 DNA sequence: TGTGCCAGCAGTTCCCGACGAGCTGACTCCCCACTCACAGATACGCAGTATTTT.

The sample holds a few counts of this clonotype. The V and J genes are TRBV6-1 and TRBJ2-4, with D unclear. The CDR3 has 13 amino acids. Trimming left V 2 bases short and J 9 bases short, with 11 bases between. Germline assignment: CDR1 MNHNS and CDR2 SASEGT. The CDR3 region is CASSETWTGIQYF. The CDR3 DNA is TGTGCCAGCAGTGAAACCTGGACCGGCATTCAGTACTTC.

This clonotype was counted only a few times. The chain uses TRBV28 and TRBJ2-5; tentatively, D is TRBD1 (6 bases). CDR1 is MDHEN, CDR2 SYDVKM, per germline. There are 13 residues in the CDR3. V was shortened by 5 bases and J by 1 base, with 8 bases between the two germline ends. CDR3 sequence reads: CASSRQAQETQYF. For the CDR3, the DNA is TGTGCCAGCAGTCGACAGGCCCAAGAGACCCAGTACTTC.

This clonotype has only a few counts. The chain has TRBV10-3 and TRBJ2-1, with 9 bases aligning to TRBD1. The junction had 8 bases not matched to a gene; V was cut back by 6 bases and J by 8 bases. This CDR3 region has 14 residues. The V gene's germline CDR1 is ENHRY and CDR2 SYGVKD. The CDR3 coding sequence is TGTGCCATCAGCAGACAGGGGGGGAACGATGAGCAGTTCTTC. This encodes CAISRQGGNDEQFF.